There are a few counts of the clone carrying this T cell receptor (beta chain). The antigen is not known. This entry is derived from a study of vaccination and CD4 T cells after COVID-19. CDR1 and CDR2 (germline): MNHEY, SVGAGI. The CDR3 length is 18 residues. Unmatched junction bases numbered 9, after V lost 2 bases and J lost 2 bases. Indicated treatment: approximately 9-day PBMC culture with coronavirus spike peptide pools or control peptides (ViraFEST assay). Oncomine TCR Beta short-read sequencing was applied to DNA from cultured CD4+ T cells. TCRdb recomputed calls from the PCR reads with MiXCR, one row per CDR3 protein. The profile shows roughly 18,000 distinct CDR3 sequences, roughly 73% of them singletons.

The sequenced sample was CD4+ T cells from blood, cultured in vitro, obtained after SARS-CoV-2 vaccination. The chain couples TRBV6-5 to TRBJ2-2, with 9 bases matching TRBD2. This receptor was identified in a human donor who received a COVID-19 vaccine. CDR3 sequence: CASSYSLAGRINTGELFF. CDR3 sequence (DNA): TGTGCCAGCAGTTACAGCCTAGCGGGGAGAATCAACACCGGGGAGCTGTTTTTT.